This T cell receptor beta chain was recorded in a study of T cell responses to AZD1222 COVID-19 vaccine (dated by TCRdb to 2020 to 2022). Context from the whole study: AZD1222 recipients given second doses at about 4 weeks or at about 12 weeks were pooled, since spike-specific TCR depth and breadth were not found to differ between the two schedules. A total of roughly 240 trial participants underwent TCR sequencing, of whom nearly 210 received two doses of AZD1222 and some 26 received two doses of the MenACWY control vaccine. Trial participants were enrolled by age into 18-55, 56-69 and 70-plus year subgroups, with 148, 28 and 57 TCR-sequenced participants respectively. Study-wide findings and limitations: Because no day 14 peak-response samples were available, the repertoires could be characterized only after the peak T cell response. In the small 56-69-year group, the increase in depth fell short of significance, most likely because of low power. Participants were mostly white British, with more females than males. The authors suggested clonal diversity may have been underestimated. CD4 TCRs associated with the vaccine covered the entire spike protein, and the dominant responses were in regions 160-218 and 743-854. Reportedly, almost half of the unique spike-specific TCRs recognized epitopes lying outside the regions that are mutated in the B.1.351 and B.1.1.7 variants. After two AZD1222 doses, spike-specific TCR breadth and depth were significantly higher than at day 0 and than in MenACWY recipients. Conclusions about previously exposed vaccinees are limited, since just six AZD1222 recipients were seropositive for SARS-CoV-2 at baseline.

The CDR3 regions of human TCRbeta chains were analyzed by immunosequencing. For the original study's pipeline: Repertoire TCRs were checked for matches against a reference library of SARS-CoV-2-specific TCRs that had been generated using the MIRA antigen-specificity platform. Breadth was defined as the fraction of unique TCRs that were SARS-CoV-2-associated. Depth was defined as the fraction of total T cells that were SARS-CoV-2-associated. Using the MIRA data, each spike-specific TCR was mapped to the spike region that the TCR reacts to and placed in a CD4 or CD8 class. Log10-transformed breadth and depth values were compared by one-way ANOVA with Sidak's multiple comparisons tests. The table comes from immuneACCESS by way of TCRdb, which keeps in-frame sequences with V and J called. Part of the clones is missing from these tables; in studies checked, under half for an unresolved V gene and the rest for unknown reasons. V and J calls plus clone size are reproduced from that table; the DNA served to infer D and trimming. In all, the sample holds about 84,000 clones, and 70% to 90% of those were seen once. Clones ranked in the top ten supply less than 1.6% of the sample.

With regard to this clone: Its target antigen remains unknown. Within one base of it there is no much larger clone, and no base qualities were kept.

The sample's time point, from its label and the paper: baseline before first vaccination. The vaccinee samples were drawn from two UK trials, COV001 and COV002, one of which was a single-blind randomized controlled phase 2/3 trial testing AZD1222 (ChAdOx1 nCoV-19) in healthy adults. For TCRbeta chain sequencing, PBMC samples from trial participants were taken at day 0 and at day 28 after the second dose. The germline V gene gives CDR1 as MNHEY and CDR2 as SVGAGI. The V and J ends are trimmed by 6 bases and 4 bases, leaving 10 bases between them. Taken from cysteine to phenylalanine, the CDR3 has 12 residues. The entry retains the CDR3 DNA only, 36 bases that are in frame from base 1.

Recombination connected TRBV6-5 to TRBJ2-7; possibly the D gene is TRBD1, per 6 matching bases. Sequenced here: peripheral blood, sampled on day 0 of AZD1222 vaccination. The TCR comes from an adult in good health. The bases read TGTGCCAGCAGCCCGGGACATTACGAGCAGTACTTC. This translates into CASSPGHYEQYF.